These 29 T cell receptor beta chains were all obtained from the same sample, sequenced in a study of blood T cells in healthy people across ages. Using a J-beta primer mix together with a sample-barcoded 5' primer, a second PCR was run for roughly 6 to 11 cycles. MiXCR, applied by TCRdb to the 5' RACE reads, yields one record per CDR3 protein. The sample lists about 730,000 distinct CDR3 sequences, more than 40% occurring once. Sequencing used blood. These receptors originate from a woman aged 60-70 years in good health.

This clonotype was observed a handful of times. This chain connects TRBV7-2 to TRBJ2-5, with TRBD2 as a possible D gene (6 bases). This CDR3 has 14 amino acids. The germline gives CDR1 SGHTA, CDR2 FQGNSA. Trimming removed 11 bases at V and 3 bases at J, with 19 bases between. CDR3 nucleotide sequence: TGTGCCTGCGGGCGGGGAAGGGCGGAAGAGACCCAGTACTTC. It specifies CACGRGRAEETQYF.

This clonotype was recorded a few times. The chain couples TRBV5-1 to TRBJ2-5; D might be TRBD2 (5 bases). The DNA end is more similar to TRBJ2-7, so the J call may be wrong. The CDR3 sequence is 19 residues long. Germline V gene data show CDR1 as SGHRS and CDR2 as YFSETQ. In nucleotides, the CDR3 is TGCGCCAGCAACCCTAGGAGTCCGACCTCACTAGTTAAAAACTACGAGCAGTACTTC. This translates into CASNPRSPTSLVKNYEQYF.

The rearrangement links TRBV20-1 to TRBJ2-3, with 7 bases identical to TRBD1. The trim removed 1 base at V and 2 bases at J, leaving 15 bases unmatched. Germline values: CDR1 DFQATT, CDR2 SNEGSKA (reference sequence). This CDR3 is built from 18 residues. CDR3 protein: CSARGQGPSRMATDTQYF. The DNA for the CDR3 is TGCAGTGCTAGAGGACAGGGACCGTCGAGGATGGCCACAGATACGCAGTATTTT.

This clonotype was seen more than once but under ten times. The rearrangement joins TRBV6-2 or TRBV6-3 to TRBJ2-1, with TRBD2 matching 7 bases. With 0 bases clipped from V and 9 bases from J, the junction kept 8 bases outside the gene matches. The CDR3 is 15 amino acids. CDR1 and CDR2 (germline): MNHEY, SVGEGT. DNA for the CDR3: TGTGCCAGCAGTTACTCAGCCCAGCGGGGTTCTGAGCAGTTCTTC. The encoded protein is CASSYSAQRGSEQFF.

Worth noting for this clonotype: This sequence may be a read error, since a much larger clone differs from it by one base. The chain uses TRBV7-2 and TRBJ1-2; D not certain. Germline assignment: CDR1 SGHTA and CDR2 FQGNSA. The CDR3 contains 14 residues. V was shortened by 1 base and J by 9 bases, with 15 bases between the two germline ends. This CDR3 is CASSLGSSFYSYTF. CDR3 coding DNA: TGTGCCAGCAGCTTAGGGAGCAGCTTTTATAGCTACACCTTC.

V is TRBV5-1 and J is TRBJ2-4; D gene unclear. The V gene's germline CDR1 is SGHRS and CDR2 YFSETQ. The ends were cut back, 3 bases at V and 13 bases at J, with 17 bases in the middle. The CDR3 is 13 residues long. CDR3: CASSWFTREEQYF. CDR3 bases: TGCGCCAGCAGCTGGTTTACAAGAGAAGAGCAGTACTTC.

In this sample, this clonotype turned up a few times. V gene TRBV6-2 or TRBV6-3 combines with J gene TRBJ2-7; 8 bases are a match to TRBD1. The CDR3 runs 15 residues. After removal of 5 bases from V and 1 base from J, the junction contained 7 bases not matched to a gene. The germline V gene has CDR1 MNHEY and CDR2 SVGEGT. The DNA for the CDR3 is TGTGCCAGCAGTCGTCCGGGACAGGCTTCCTACGAGCAGTACTTC. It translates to CASSRPGQASYEQYF.

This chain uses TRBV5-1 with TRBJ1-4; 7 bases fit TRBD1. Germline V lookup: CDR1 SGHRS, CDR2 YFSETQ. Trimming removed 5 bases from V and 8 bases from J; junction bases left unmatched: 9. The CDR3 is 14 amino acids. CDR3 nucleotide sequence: TGCGCCAGCAGATACTCCAGGACAGGAGAAAAACTGTTTTTT. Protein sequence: CASRYSRTGEKLFF.

The CDR3 nucleotides read TGTGCCACCAGCAGAGACACGGGAGGGCCGGCCGCCGAGCAGTACTTC. Translating it yields CATSRDTGGPAAEQYF. The V gene is TRBV15, the J gene TRBJ2-7, with 8 bases that match TRBD2. After removal of 0 bases from V and 6 bases from J, the junction contained 10 bases not matched to a gene. The length of the CDR3 is 16 residues. Germline values: CDR1 LNHNV, CDR2 YYDKDF (reference sequence).

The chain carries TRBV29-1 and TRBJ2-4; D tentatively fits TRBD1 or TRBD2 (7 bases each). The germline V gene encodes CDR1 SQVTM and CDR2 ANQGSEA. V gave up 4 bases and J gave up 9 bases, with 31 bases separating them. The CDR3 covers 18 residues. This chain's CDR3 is CSVGGSGRQGGGQVIQYF. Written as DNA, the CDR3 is TGCAGCGTTGGGGGATCGGGCAGGCAGGGAGGGGGCCAAGTCATTCAGTACTTC.

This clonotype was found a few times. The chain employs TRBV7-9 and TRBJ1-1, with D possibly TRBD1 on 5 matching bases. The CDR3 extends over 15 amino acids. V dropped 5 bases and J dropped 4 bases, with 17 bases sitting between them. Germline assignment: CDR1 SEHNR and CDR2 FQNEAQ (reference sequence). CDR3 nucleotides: TGTGCCAGCAGCCACACTACTAGGGGTCGCACTGAAGCTTTCTTT. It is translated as CASSHTTRGRTEAFF.

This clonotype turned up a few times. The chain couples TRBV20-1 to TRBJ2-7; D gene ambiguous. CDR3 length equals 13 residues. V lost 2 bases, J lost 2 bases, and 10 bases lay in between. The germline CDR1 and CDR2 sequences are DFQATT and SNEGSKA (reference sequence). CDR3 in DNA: TGCAGTGCTAGACTTCTCTATACCTACGAGCAGTACTTC. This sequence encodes CSARLLYTYEQYF.

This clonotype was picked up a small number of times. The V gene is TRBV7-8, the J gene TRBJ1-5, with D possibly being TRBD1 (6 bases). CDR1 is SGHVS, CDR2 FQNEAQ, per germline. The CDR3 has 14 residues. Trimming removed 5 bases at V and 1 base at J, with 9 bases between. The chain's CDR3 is CASSVQGSNQPQHF. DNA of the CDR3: TGTGCCAGCAGCGTACAGGGAAGCAATCAGCCCCAGCATTTT.

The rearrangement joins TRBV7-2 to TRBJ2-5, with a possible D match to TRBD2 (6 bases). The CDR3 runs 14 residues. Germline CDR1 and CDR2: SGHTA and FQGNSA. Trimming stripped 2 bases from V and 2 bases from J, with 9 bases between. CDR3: CASSLRREQETQYF. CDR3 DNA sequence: TGTGCCAGCAGCTTACGGAGGGAGCAAGAGACCCAGTACTTC.

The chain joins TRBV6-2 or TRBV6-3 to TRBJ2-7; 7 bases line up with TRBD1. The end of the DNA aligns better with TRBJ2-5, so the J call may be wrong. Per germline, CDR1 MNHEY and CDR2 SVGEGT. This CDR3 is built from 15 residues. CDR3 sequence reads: CASSYGFRGIETQYF. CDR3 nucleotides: TGTGCCAGCAGTTACGGCTTCAGGGGGATCGAGACCCAGTACTTC.

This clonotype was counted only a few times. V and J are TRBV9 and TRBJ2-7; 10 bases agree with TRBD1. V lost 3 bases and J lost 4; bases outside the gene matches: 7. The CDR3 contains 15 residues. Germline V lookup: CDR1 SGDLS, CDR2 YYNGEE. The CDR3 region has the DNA TGTGCCAGCAGCGCAACCGGGACAGGGGAATACGAGCAGTACTTC. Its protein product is CASSATGTGEYEQYF.

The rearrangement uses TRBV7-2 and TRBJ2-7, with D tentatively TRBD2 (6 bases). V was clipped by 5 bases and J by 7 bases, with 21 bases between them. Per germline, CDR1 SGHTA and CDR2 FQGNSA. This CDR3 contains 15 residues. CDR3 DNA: TGTGCCAGCAGCCCGGGGGAGAGCTCCTACAATGAGCAGTACTTC. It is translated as CASSPGESSYNEQYF.

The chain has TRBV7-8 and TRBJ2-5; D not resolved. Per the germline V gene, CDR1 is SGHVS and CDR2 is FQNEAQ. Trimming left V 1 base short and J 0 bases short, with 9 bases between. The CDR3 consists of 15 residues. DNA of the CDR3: TGTGCCAGCAGCTTAGTGGGCTTGTACCAAGAGACCCAGTACTTC. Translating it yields CASSLVGLYQETQYF.

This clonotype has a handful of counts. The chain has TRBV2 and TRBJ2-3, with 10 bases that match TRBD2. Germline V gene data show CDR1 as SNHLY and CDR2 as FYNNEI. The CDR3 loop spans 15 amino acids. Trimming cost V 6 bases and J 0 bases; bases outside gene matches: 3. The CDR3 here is CASRELAGSTDTQYF. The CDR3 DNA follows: TGTGCCAGCAGGGAACTAGCGGGGAGCACAGATACGCAGTATTTT.

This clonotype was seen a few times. CDR3 protein: CASSLGDRDSYEQYF. The CDR3 DNA reads TGCGCCAGCAGCTTGGGGGACAGGGACTCCTACGAGCAGTACTTC. The chain recombines TRBV5-1 with TRBJ2-7, with 9 bases that match TRBD1. Germline-derived CDR1 and CDR2 are SGHRS and YFSETQ. The junction had 1 base not matched to a gene; V was cut back by 0 bases and J by 0 bases. The CDR3 runs to 15 residues.

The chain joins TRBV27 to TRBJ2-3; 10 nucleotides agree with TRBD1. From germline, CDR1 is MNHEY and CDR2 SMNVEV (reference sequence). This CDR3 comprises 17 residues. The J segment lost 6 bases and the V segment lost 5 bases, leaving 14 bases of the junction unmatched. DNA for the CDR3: TGTGCCAGCAGTCGCCGACAGGGGGCTAGCTCTCGGGATACGCAGTATTTT. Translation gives CASSRRQGASSRDTQYF.

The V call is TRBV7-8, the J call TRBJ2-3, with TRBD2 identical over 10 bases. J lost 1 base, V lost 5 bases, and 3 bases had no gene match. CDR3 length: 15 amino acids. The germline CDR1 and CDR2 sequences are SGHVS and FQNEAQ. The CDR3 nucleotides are TGTGCCAGCAGCACCGGGACTAGCGGCACAGATACGCAGTATTTT. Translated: CASSTGTSGTDTQYF.

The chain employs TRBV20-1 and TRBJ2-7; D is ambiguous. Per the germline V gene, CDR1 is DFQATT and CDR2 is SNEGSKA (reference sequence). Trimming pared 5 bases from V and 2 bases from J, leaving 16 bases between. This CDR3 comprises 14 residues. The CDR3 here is CSALPADKTYEQYF. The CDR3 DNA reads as TGCAGTGCTCTCCCGGCCGATAAAACCTACGAGCAGTACTTC.

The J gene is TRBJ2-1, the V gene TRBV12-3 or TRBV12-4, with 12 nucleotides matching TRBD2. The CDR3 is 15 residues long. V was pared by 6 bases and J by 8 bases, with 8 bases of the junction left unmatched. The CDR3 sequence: CASSSRLAGDYEQFF. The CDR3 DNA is TGTGCCAGCAGCTCGCGACTAGCGGGAGACTATGAGCAGTTCTTC.

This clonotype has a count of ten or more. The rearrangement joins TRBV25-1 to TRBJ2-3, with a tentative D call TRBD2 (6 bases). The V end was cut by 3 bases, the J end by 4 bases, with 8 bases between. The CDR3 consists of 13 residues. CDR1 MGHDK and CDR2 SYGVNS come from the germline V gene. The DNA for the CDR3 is TGTGCCAGCAGTGATCCGGGAGCAGATACGCAGTATTTT. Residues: CASSDPGADTQYF.

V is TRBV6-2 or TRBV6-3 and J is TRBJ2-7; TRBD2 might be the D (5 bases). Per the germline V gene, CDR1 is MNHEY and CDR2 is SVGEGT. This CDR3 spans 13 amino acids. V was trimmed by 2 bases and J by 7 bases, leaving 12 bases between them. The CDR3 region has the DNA TGTGCCAGCAGTTACGTGCGGGTCTTGGAGCAGTACTTC. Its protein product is CASSYVRVLEQYF.

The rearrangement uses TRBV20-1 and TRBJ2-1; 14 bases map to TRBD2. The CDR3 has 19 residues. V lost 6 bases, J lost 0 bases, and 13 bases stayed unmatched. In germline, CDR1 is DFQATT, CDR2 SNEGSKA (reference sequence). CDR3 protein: CSATPTSGRALSSYNEQFF. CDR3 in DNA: TGCAGTGCGACCCCGACTAGCGGGAGGGCCCTGAGCTCCTACAATGAGCAGTTCTTC.

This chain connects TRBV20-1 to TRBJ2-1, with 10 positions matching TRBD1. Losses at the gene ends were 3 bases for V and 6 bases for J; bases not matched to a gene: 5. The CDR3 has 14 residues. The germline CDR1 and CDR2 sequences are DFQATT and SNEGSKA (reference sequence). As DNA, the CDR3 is TGCAGTGCTAGTCCCGGGACAGGGGTCAATGAGCAGTTCTTC. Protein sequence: CSASPGTGVNEQFF.

The CDR3 protein is CASSLFLVASGRAPTYEQYF. The DNA for the CDR3 is TGTGCCAGCAGCTTATTTTTAGTGGCTAGCGGGAGGGCCCCAACCTACGAGCAGTACTTC. The V gene is TRBV7-2, the J gene TRBJ2-7; 12 bases align to TRBD2. J lost 2 bases, V lost 2 bases, and 16 bases had no gene match. Germline assignment: CDR1 SGHTA and CDR2 FQGNSA. The CDR3 length is 20 residues.